The TCR beta chain under discussion was sequenced for a study of lymphopenia after photon versus proton radiotherapy. V gave up 2 bases and J gave up 4 bases, with 15 bases separating them. CDR1 SGHTA and CDR2 FQGNSA come from the germline V gene. CDR3 size: 17 residues. Using immunoSEQ multiplex PCR, the repertoire was profiled, and TCRdb retains in-frame clones only, with some absent. The table shows approximately 21,000 clones, with 85% occurring only once. Overall study findings and caveats: Oligoclonal CD8+ Temra expansion after nadir drove photon patients' diversity drop. Relative stability marked proton patients; photon patients lost diversity and naive cells. Post-nadir TCR diversity decline inversely tracked overall survival among those who died.

Remarks on this clone: Its specificity is not known.

V usage is TRBV7-2 and J usage is TRBJ2-6, with D possibly TRBD1 on 6 matching bases. This receptor was taken from a man aged 55-75 years with pancreatic cancer. Here the sequenced sample was peripheral blood, taken from a patient treated with photon-based radiotherapy. The CDR3 DNA is TGTGCCAGCAGCTTAAAGAAATCAGGGGCCGGGGCCAACGTCCTGACTTTC. Translating it yields CASSLKKSGAGANVLTF.